The clone carrying this T cell receptor beta chain was counted at least ten times. Its antigen is currently unknown. This entry is derived from a study of T-cell reconstitution after alpha-beta-depleted transplantation in children. Study observations and caveats: Day-60 TCRbeta diversity that was high in some patients was derived from surviving recipient T cells and thymic progenitors. Reports say that about two months after transplant, the alpha-beta T cells came out of several hundred graft clones that had expanded.

Germline V CDR1 and CDR2: SGHDT, YYEEEE. The length of the CDR3 is 13 residues. With 2 bases removed from V and 5 bases from J, the gap between germline ends came to 10 bases. A TCRbeta library incorporating unique molecular identifiers was prepared. Via MiXCR, TCRdb re-called the PCR reads, giving one row per CDR3 protein. The table lists fewer than 550,000 distinct CDR3 sequences, roughly 10% of them singletons. This TCR derives from a female patient aged 2 to 10 who had a stem cell transplant for aplastic anemia, so the T cells may come from the graft donor. The source material was PBMCs, mostly from graft donor cells, sampled 180 days after TCRalphabeta/CD19-depleted stem cell transplant. V and J are TRBV5-6 and TRBJ1-1; D is possibly TRBD1 (6 bases). This CDR3 is CASSFQGKTEAFF. The CDR3 DNA reads TGTGCCAGCAGCTTTCAGGGGAAGACTGAAGCTTTCTTT.